These 28 T cell receptor beta chains were sequenced from one sample in a study of response to subunit inactivated influenza vaccine. TCRdb independently ran MiXCR on the RT-PCR reads; one entry per CDR3 protein. The sample lists over 800,000 distinct CDR3 sequences; around 20% were seen once. Sequenced material: PBMCs from blood, taken around 5 days after vaccination. The source of these receptors is a man between 50 and 59 years old who received an inactivated influenza vaccine.

This clonotype has only a few counts. V is TRBV28 and J is TRBJ1-1, with no clear D. Germline V lookup: CDR1 MDHEN, CDR2 SYDVKM. The ends were cut back, 6 bases at V and 4 bases at J, with 12 bases in the middle. This CDR3 has 13 amino acids. CDR3: CASSLRMATEAFF. The DNA for the CDR3 is TGTGCCAGCAGCCTGCGGATGGCCACTGAAGCTTTCTTT.

The rearrangement links TRBV12-3 or TRBV12-4 to TRBJ1-6; D unresolved. The CDR3 extends over 13 amino acids. Trimming pared 5 bases from V and 11 bases from J, leaving 13 bases between. This chain's CDR3 is CASSVTTSAPLHF. CDR3 bases: TGTGCCAGCAGTGTGACTACGTCGGCACCCCTCCACTTT.

This clonotype was detected only a few times. The chain couples TRBV7-9 to TRBJ2-3; tentative D call: TRBD2 (5 bases). Germline V gene data show CDR1 as SEHNR and CDR2 as FQNEAQ (reference sequence). There are 16 residues in the CDR3. V lost 6 bases, J lost 1 base, and 17 bases lay in between. Here the CDR3 DNA reads TGTGCCAGCAGTCAAAGTGCGGAGGCCGGCACAGATACGCAGTATTTT. Protein: CASSQSAEAGTDTQYF.

This clonotype came up a few times. The chain couples TRBV7-2 to TRBJ1-1, with 8 nucleotides matching TRBD1. Trimming at V came to 3 bases and at J to 7 bases, leaving 16 bases not matched to a gene. The CDR3 runs 17 residues. The germline V gene encodes CDR1 SGHTA and CDR2 FQGNSA. CDR3 nucleotide sequence: TGTGCCAGCAGCTTCATATCGGGACAGGTGCGTAGCGGTGAAGCTTTCTTT. This codes for CASSFISGQVRSGEAFF.

V usage is TRBV2 and J usage is TRBJ1-2, with unresolved D. Germline V gene sequence: CDR1 SNHLY, CDR2 FYNNEI. V lost 0 bases and J 8 bases, leaving 4 bases between the germline ends. The CDR3 is 11 amino acids. CDR3 region: CASSEAGGYTF. DNA of the CDR3: TGTGCCAGCAGTGAAGCCGGGGGCTACACCTTC.

In this sample, this clonotype turned up a few times. The chain has TRBV29-1 and TRBJ2-7; D is perhaps TRBD2 (6 bases). V was cut by 2 bases and J by 4 bases, with 18 bases left in between. This CDR3 spans 15 amino acids. CDR1 and CDR2 (germline): SQVTM, ANQGSEA. The CDR3 is CSVETSEGLIYEQYF. The CDR3 coding sequence is TGCAGCGTTGAAACCTCGGAGGGTCTCATATACGAGCAGTACTTC.

The rearrangement joins TRBV29-1 to TRBJ2-7; D remains unclear. Germline V gives CDR1 SQVTM, CDR2 ANQGSEA. The CDR3 loop spans 13 amino acids. Trimming stripped 7 bases from V and 1 base from J, with 14 bases between. The CDR3 sequence: CSGIPTDSYEQYF. The CDR3 DNA reads as TGCAGCGGGATTCCGACCGATTCCTACGAGCAGTACTTC.

V usage is TRBV4-1 and J usage is TRBJ2-5; D may be TRBD1 or TRBD2 (5 bases each). The length of the CDR3 is 14 residues. V lost 2 bases, J lost 1 base, and 8 bases lay in between. Germline CDR1 and CDR2: MGHRA and YSYEKL. This CDR3 is CASSQWGPQETQYF. The CDR3 DNA sequence: TGCGCCAGCAGCCAATGGGGACCCCAAGAGACCCAGTACTTC.

V and J are TRBV12-3 or TRBV12-4 and TRBJ2-1, with D tentatively TRBD2 (7 bases). Trimming took off 2 bases at V and 0 bases at J, with 14 bases between the two ends. This CDR3 has 17 residues. DNA for the CDR3: TGTGCCAGCAGTTTAACTCAGGGGAGGGGCTCCTACAATGAGCAGTTCTTC. It codes for CASSLTQGRGSYNEQFF.

This clonotype was counted many times. This chain links TRBV20-1 with TRBJ2-3, with D perhaps being TRBD1 or TRBD2 (5 bases each). CDR3 size: 16 residues. V was trimmed by 5 bases and J by 1 base, leaving 19 bases between them. Germline assignment: CDR1 DFQATT and CDR2 SNEGSKA (reference sequence). The chain's CDR3 is CSAEVGGGRGTDTQYF. In DNA, the CDR3 is TGCAGTGCTGAAGTAGGTGGGGGACGCGGCACAGATACGCAGTATTTT.

The V call is TRBV6-2 or TRBV6-3, the J call TRBJ1-5; no clear D gene. V was clipped by 6 bases and J by 1 base, with 7 bases between them. Germline V gene lookup returns CDR1 MNHEY and CDR2 SVGEGT. The CDR3 loop spans 13 amino acids. The CDR3 sequence: CASRNPSNQPQHF. The CDR3 DNA reads TGTGCCAGCAGAAACCCAAGCAATCAGCCCCAGCATTTT.

The chain employs TRBV10-3 and TRBJ1-6; D might be TRBD1 (6 bases). The germline gives CDR1 ENHRY, CDR2 SYGVKD. This CDR3 region has 13 residues. The V gene lost 6 bases and the J gene lost 10 bases, with 13 bases spanning the gap. The CDR3 here is CAIRATGPSPLHF. CDR3 bases: TGTGCCATCAGAGCCACAGGGCCATCACCCCTCCACTTT.

This clonotype has at least ten counts. The chain combines TRBV5-1 with TRBJ2-7; no firm D call. There are 13 residues in the CDR3. Germline assignment: CDR1 SGHRS and CDR2 YFSETQ. Trimming left V 0 bases short and J 2 bases short, with 6 bases between. The CDR3 DNA reads TGCGCCAGCAGCTTGGGATATGCCTACGAGCAGTACTTC. Residues: CASSLGYAYEQYF.

The rearrangement links TRBV12-3 or TRBV12-4 to TRBJ2-7, with D maybe TRBD1 (6 bases). Trimming cost V 5 bases and J 6 bases, with 17 bases left between them. There are 14 residues in the CDR3. CDR3: CASSPMDSWGEQYF. The DNA of the CDR3 is TGTGCCAGCAGTCCGATGGACAGTTGGGGCGAGCAGTACTTC.

In this sample, this clonotype turned up a few times. This CDR3 reads CASSQAGYTDTQYF. The CDR3 nucleotides are TGCGCCAGCAGCCAAGCTGGCTACACAGATACGCAGTATTTT. The chain recombines TRBV4-3 with TRBJ2-3; D gene uncertain. The ends were cut back, 1 base at V and 2 bases at J, with 7 bases in the middle. Germline CDR1 and CDR2: LGHNA and YSLEER. CDR3 size: 14 residues.

The chain recombines TRBV7-9 with TRBJ2-3; D might be TRBD1 (5 bases). Per the germline V gene, CDR1 is SEHNR and CDR2 is FQNEAQ (reference sequence). V lost 4 bases and J 0 bases, leaving 11 bases between the germline ends. The CDR3 is 15 amino acids. CDR3 nucleotides: TGTGCCAGCAGCTCTCCTAAGGGGAGCACAGATACGCAGTATTTT. It is translated as CASSSPKGSTDTQYF.

The chain links TRBV29-1 to TRBJ1-1; D is ambiguous. Per the germline V gene, CDR1 is SQVTM and CDR2 is ANQGSEA. This CDR3 has 14 residues. The CDR3 DNA follows: TGCACCATTCGGCGGGAAGGTGGGAACACTGAAGCTTTCTTT. Its translation: CTIRREGGNTEAFF. The full variable domain, its missing parts supplied by reference TRBV29-1 and TRBJ1-1, is SAVISQKPSRDICQRGTSLTIQCQVDSQVTMMFWYRQQPGQSLTLIATANQGSEATYESGFVIDKFPISRPNLTFSTLTVSNMSPEDSSIYLCTIRREGGNTEAFFGQGTRLTVV.

V usage is TRBV20-1 and J usage is TRBJ2-7; the match to TRBD2 covers 8 bases. The J segment lost 2 bases and the V segment lost 2 bases, leaving 5 bases of the junction unmatched. CDR3 length equals 14 residues. The germline gives CDR1 DFQATT, CDR2 SNEGSKA (reference sequence). Here the CDR3 reads CSARRRGEAYEQYF. In DNA, the CDR3 is TGCAGTGCTAGACGGCGGGGGGAGGCCTACGAGCAGTACTTC.

This clonotype was found a few times. One end of the junction is discordant with germline, which a read error may explain. CDR3 sequence: CASTSFEGISRF. The DNA of the CDR3 is TGTGCCAGCACCTCCTTCGAGGGTATAAGCCGCTTC. The genes are TRBV6-6 and TRBJ2-1; TRBD2 is a possible D gene (5 bases). The V gene's germline CDR1 is MNHNY and CDR2 SVGAGI (reference sequence). The CDR3 runs to 12 residues.

This sequence joins TRBV7-8 and TRBJ1-6; D might be TRBD1 (6 bases). CDR3 length: 18 residues. Trimming pared 3 bases from V and 0 bases from J, leaving 15 bases between. The germline V gene encodes CDR1 SGHVS and CDR2 FQNEAQ. The CDR3 loop is CASSLGEQGSSYNSPLHF. The CDR3 DNA reads as TGTGCCAGCAGCTTGGGGGAACAGGGAAGCTCCTATAATTCACCCCTCCACTTT.

The chain combines TRBV20-1 with TRBJ2-1, with TRBD2 matching over 7 bases. The CDR3 has 11 residues. With 6 bases clipped from V and 4 bases from J, the junction kept 0 bases outside the gene matches. Germline CDR1 and CDR2: DFQATT and SNEGSKA (reference sequence). Here the CDR3 reads CSAGGYNEQFF. The CDR3 nucleotides are TGCAGTGCGGGGGGGTACAATGAGCAGTTCTTC.

V and J are TRBV24-1 and TRBJ2-3; 10 bases fit TRBD1. In germline, CDR1 is KGHDR, CDR2 SFDVKD. This CDR3 comprises 18 residues. V shed 3 bases, J shed 1 base, and the junction held 9 bases outside the gene matches. The CDR3 region has the DNA TGTGCCACCAGTGATCCCCTGACAGGGGGCATTCGCACAGATACGCAGTATTTT. Amino acid sequence: CATSDPLTGGIRTDTQYF.

Concerning this clonotype: This may be a read error, as it is one base from a much larger clone. This CDR3 is missing its conserved last phenylalanine or tryptophan, likely due to a read error. The chain uses TRBV12-3 or TRBV12-4 and TRBJ2-1; 11 nucleotides agree with TRBD2. The CDR3 has 15 residues. CDR3 coding DNA: TGTGCCAGCAGTATAGCGGGGGGGAGCTACAATGAGCAGTTCTCC. Its translation is CASSIAGGSYNEQFS.

V usage is TRBV20-1 and J usage is TRBJ2-7, with D unclear. The CDR3 runs 11 residues. Germline lookup yields CDR1 DFQATT and CDR2 SNEGSKA (reference sequence). V was cut by 6 bases and J by 6 bases, with 12 bases left in between. The CDR3 loop is CSALSVPEQYF. For the CDR3, the DNA is TGCAGTGCCCTCTCAGTTCCCGAGCAGTACTTC.

This clonotype was picked up a small number of times. The V gene is TRBV4-1, the J gene TRBJ2-7, with TRBD2 matching over 9 bases. In germline, CDR1 is MGHRA, CDR2 YSYEKL. V was clipped by 1 base and J by 6 bases; unmatched bases: 7. The CDR3 has 15 amino acids. CDR3 coding DNA: TGCGCCAGCAGCCAAGTAGTAGCGGGAGTATCCGAGCAGTACTTC. Encoded protein: CASSQVVAGVSEQYF.

Written as DNA, the CDR3 is TGTGCCAGCAGTTTTCCTACAGGGCGAGACAACTATGGCTACACCTTC. Translation: CASSFPTGRDNYGYTF. The V and J genes are TRBV28 and TRBJ1-2, with D maybe TRBD1 (6 bases). Trimming took off 3 bases at V and 2 bases at J, with 16 bases between the two ends. CDR3 length: 16 amino acids. The germline V gene has CDR1 MDHEN and CDR2 SYDVKM.

CDR3 DNA sequence: TGTGCCAGCTACGCCGGGACAGGGTTTACCTACGAGCAGTACTTC. The encoded protein is CASYAGTGFTYEQYF. The rearrangement links TRBV2 to TRBJ2-7; 9 positions agree with TRBD1. Per the germline V gene, CDR1 is SNHLY and CDR2 is FYNNEI. The trim removed 8 bases at V and 2 bases at J, leaving 10 bases unmatched. This CDR3 is 15 amino acids long.

The V call is TRBV18, the J call TRBJ1-2; unclear D gene. This CDR3 has 16 residues. CDR1 is KGHSH, CDR2 LQKENI, per germline. The V gene lost 3 bases and the J gene lost 4 bases, with 18 bases spanning the gap. CDR3 amino acids: CASSPIETWSFYGYTF. In DNA, the CDR3 is TGTGCCAGCTCACCGATTGAAACATGGAGTTTCTATGGCTACACCTTC.